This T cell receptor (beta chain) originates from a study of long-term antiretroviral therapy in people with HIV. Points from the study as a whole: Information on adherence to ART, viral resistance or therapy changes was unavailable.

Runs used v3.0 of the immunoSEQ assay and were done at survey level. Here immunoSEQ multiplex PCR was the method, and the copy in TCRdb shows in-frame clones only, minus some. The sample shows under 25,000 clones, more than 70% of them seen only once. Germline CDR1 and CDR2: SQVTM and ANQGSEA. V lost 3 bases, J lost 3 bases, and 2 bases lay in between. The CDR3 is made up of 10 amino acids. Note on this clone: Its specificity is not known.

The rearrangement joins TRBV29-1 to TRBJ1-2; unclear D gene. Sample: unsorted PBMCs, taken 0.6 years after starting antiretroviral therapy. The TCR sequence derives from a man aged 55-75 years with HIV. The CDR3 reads CSVEDYGYTF. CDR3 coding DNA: TGCAGCGTTGAGGACTATGGCTACACCTTC.